This paragraph reports one TCR beta chain. The antigen it recognizes is unknown. No quality values exist for individual bases; no much larger clone is one base distant. Measured from the cysteine to the phenylalanine, the CDR3 is 15 residues long. Of all the DNA, just the CDR3 is kept, 45 bases in frame from base 1. V and J are trimmed by 6 bases and 2 bases, and the gene matches miss 4 bases of the junction. As encoded in the germline V gene, CDR1 is ENHRY while CDR2 is SYGVKD. The library was generated by multiplex PCR. Sequencing relied on an Illumina HiSeq 4000. To build TCR beta libraries, CDR3 regions were amplified by Arm-PCR using iRepertoire HTBI primers. Gel purification was performed on PCR products prior to sequencing. In the original analysis: Across samples, around 62 TRBV and 13 to 15 TRBJ segments were identified and used for gene usage analysis of CDR3 amino acid clonotypes. COPE and FqMerger were used to merge filtered high-quality paired reads into contigs. BLAST was used to align contigs to IMGT TRBV, TRBD and TRBJ reference genes, with CDR3 defined following IMGT. Highly expanded clones were defined as clonotypes with a frequency above 0.1%. Shannon entropy served as the measure of repertoire diversity, while the Gini coefficient captured V-J evenness. A clonotype found in more than one individual was treated as public. TCRdb ran its own pipeline on the public reads, namely fastp trimming at Q25 and MiXCR clone calling, and kept in-frame beta chains. When rows share a CDR3 protein, they turn into one entry using the most common DNA and genes. For this entry, the V and J calls and clone size follow TCRdb and not the study's own pipeline. For this sample there are about 470,000 distinct CDR3 sequences; around 21% appear just once. The ten largest clonotypes hold over 7.5% of the sample.

The sample comes from a study of regulatory T cells in long-lasting Graves disease (TCRdb year 2021). The study in broad terms: To count as having persistent Graves' disease, a patient had to have received antithyroid drug treatment for over 5 years with TSH receptor autoantibodies remaining persistently positive. On average, persistent Graves' disease patients in the clinical cohort had been on antithyroid drugs for about 10.3 years. Peripheral blood TCR sequencing and RNA sequencing compared persistent Graves' disease patients with newly diagnosed Graves' disease patients. A total of around 35 samples underwent TCR sequencing: approximately 13 from persistent and about 20 from newly diagnosed Graves' disease patients. The study was conducted in China and was registered as a clinical trial.

On the study overall, not on this receptor specifically: Lower TCR Shannon entropy and fewer highly expanded clones were observed in persistent Graves' disease patients than in newly diagnosed patients, which suggested clonal expansion. As a limitation, the authors acknowledged that the small sample size may reduce accuracy. Because the primary lesion, thyroid tissue, could not be accessed, the study looked at peripheral blood alone. Preferential use of TRBV28, TRBJ1-2 and TRBJ2-5 was observed in persistent disease, whereas TRBV20-1 and TRBJ2-1 were favored in newly diagnosed disease. Persistent patients shared more public clonotypes among themselves (around 2,700) than newly diagnosed patients did (about 970). Only the TCR beta chain was sequenced and analyzed.

The sample's time point label, in plain terms: persistent/refractory GD, antithyroid drugs over 5 years with positive TRAb. For both TCR sequencing and RNA sequencing, RNA was extracted from PBMCs in TRIzol. The diagnosis of Graves' disease was made according to American Thyroid Association guidelines. Recruitment of patients was carried out at an endocrinology department in Xi'an, China. Each patient gave 9 to 10 milliliters of peripheral blood, collected in an EDTA anticoagulant tube. Ficoll Paque Plus density gradient separation was used to isolate PBMCs, and no further T cell sorting was performed. An Agilent 2100 Bioanalyzer and agarose gel were used to check RNA quality, and a NanoDrop 2000 was used to measure RNA concentration.

The sample here was peripheral blood mononuclear cells (PBMCs), taken when the disease was refractory, from a patient treated with antithyroid drugs. Here the chain combines TRBV10-3 and TRBJ1-5; TRBD1 aligns with 10 central bases. The receptor was derived from a female donor with Graves disease. The nucleotide sequence reads as follows: TGTGCCATCAGGGAGGGGACAGGGGGCAATCAGCCCCAGCATTTT. This encodes CAIREGTGGNQPQHF.